This T cell receptor (beta chain) originates from a study of somatic mutations in cytotoxic T cells in rheumatoid arthritis. Regarding this clone: Its antigen is not identified.

Blood donors of median age roughly 56 years (range about 21-70), around 52% of them female, formed the healthy controls. Trimming removed 6 bases from V and 4 bases from J, with 13 bases in between. The CDR3 is 13 residues long. Germline values: CDR1 MNHEY, CDR2 SVGAGI. Method: immunoSEQ multiplex PCR; TCRdb's copy keeps in-frame clones and lacks some. The sample consists of 9,500 to 15,000 clones, around 86% of them appearing once. The study, taken as a whole, reports: What antigens the expanded CD8+ clones targeted remained unknown. Rheumatoid arthritis patients were compared with age-matched healthy controls, and their CD8+ T-cell clonality did not differ significantly. Per patient, the largest CD8+ clone was found to exceed 20% of CD8+ cells in about an eighth of the roughly 60 cases.

The chain is built from TRBV6-5 and TRBJ2-7; D might be TRBD2 (6 bases). The source material was CD8+ T cells sorted from blood. This clonotype was sampled from a woman aged 55-69 years in good health. The CDR3 protein is CASRRDSTYEQYF. CDR3 in DNA: TGTGCCAGCAGGAGGGACTCCACTTACGAGCAGTACTTC.